The next 27 T cell receptor beta chains were all read from a single sample in a study of early T cells in non-severe SARS-CoV-2 infection. TCRdb analysed the 5' RACE reads with MiXCR anew, one entry per CDR3 protein. There are about 64,000 distinct CDR3 sequences in the sample; roughly 12% occur only once, and 1.2% to 1.5% lies in the top ten. Source: whole blood, taken at baseline. These receptors originate from an adult who was a healthcare worker with PCR-confirmed SARS-CoV-2 infection or an uninfected control (not recorded which).

The V gene is TRBV5-1, the J gene TRBJ2-2; 11 bases are a match to TRBD1. Trimming at V came to 4 bases and at J to 7 bases, leaving 3 bases not matched to a gene. Germline V gene sequence: CDR1 SGHRS, CDR2 YFSETQ. The CDR3 loop spans 14 amino acids. The CDR3 coding sequence is TGCGCCAGCAGCGGACAGGGGGCAATCGGGGAGCTGTTTTTT. It translates to CASSGQGAIGELFF.

V usage is TRBV14 and J usage is TRBJ1-5; D gene ambiguous. Germline V gene lookup returns CDR1 SGHDN and CDR2 FVKESK. This CDR3 has 13 residues. The V gene lost 1 base and the J gene lost 6 bases, with 7 bases spanning the gap. The CDR3, as DNA: TGTGCCAGCAGCCAAGGAAGTTCTCAGCCCCAGCATTTT. It is translated as CASSQGSSQPQHF.

The chain combines TRBV2 with TRBJ1-6, with D perhaps TRBD1 (5 bases). V lost 3 bases and J lost 5, with 11 bases in between. Germline V gene sequence: CDR1 SNHLY, CDR2 FYNNEI. This CDR3 contains 15 residues. The CDR3 DNA sequence: TGTGCCAGCAGTGACTGGGGGGGAAATAATTCACCCCTCCACTTT. This encodes CASSDWGGNNSPLHF.

This clonotype was picked up many times. J is TRBJ2-1 and V is TRBV7-9, with D possibly being TRBD1 (6 bases). The length of the CDR3 is 12 residues. Germline CDR1 SEHNR, CDR2 FQNEAQ (reference sequence). V lost 4 bases, J lost 10 bases, and 11 bases lay in between. CDR3 bases: TGTGCCAGCAGCTCAGGGGTGGAGGAGCAGTTCTTC. It encodes CASSSGVEEQFF.

In this sample, this clonotype is medium-sized. This chain joins TRBV7-9 and TRBJ2-1; perhaps TRBD1 as D (6 bases). V shed 1 base and J shed 9 bases, with 10 bases lying between them. From germline, CDR1 is SEHNR and CDR2 FQNEAQ (reference sequence). CDR3 length: 13 residues. CDR3 bases: TGTGCCAGCAGCTTAGGGGGGCTGGCTGAGCAGTTCTTC. Encoded protein: CASSLGGLAEQFF.

This clonotype was observed a handful of times. The chain carries TRBV7-2 and TRBJ2-7; TRBD2 is a possible D gene (5 bases). The germline V gene encodes CDR1 SGHTA and CDR2 FQGNSA. The CDR3 runs 15 residues. The V end was cut by 4 bases, the J end by 0 bases, with 13 bases between. The CDR3 DNA is TGTGCCAGCAGCTCACCTAGCCTTAGCTCCTACGAGCAGTACTTC. Translating it yields CASSSPSLSSYEQYF.

J is TRBJ1-1 and V is TRBV30; D perhaps matches TRBD1 (5 bases). V lost 4 bases and J lost 9, with 15 bases in between. From germline, CDR1 is GTSNPN and CDR2 SVGIG (reference sequence). This CDR3 contains 12 residues. This chain's CDR3 is CAWKDGSGKAFF. CDR3 in DNA: TGTGCCTGGAAGGACGGGTCAGGGAAAGCTTTCTTT.

In its sample, this clonotype was seen a few times. V is TRBV6-2 or TRBV6-3 and J is TRBJ1-6; tentative D call: TRBD1 (5 bases). Trimming pared 7 bases from V and 8 bases from J, leaving 12 bases between. The CDR3 has 13 residues. Germline CDR1 MNHEY, CDR2 SVGEGT. As DNA, the CDR3 is TGTGCCAGCAAGCAAGGGGAGTATTCACCCCTCCACTTT. The encoded protein is CASKQGEYSPLHF.

CDR3 loop: CASSPGTLNTEAFF. In DNA form, the CDR3 reads TGTGCCAGCAGCCCAGGGACTTTGAACACTGAAGCTTTCTTT. The chain is built from TRBV13 and TRBJ1-1, with D tentatively TRBD1 (5 bases). Trimming shortened V by 5 bases and J by 0 bases, and 10 bases separated the two germline ends. Looked up from germline, CDR1 is PRHDT and CDR2 is FYEKMQ (reference sequence). The CDR3 is 14 residues long.

This clonotype appeared a few times. The V and J genes are TRBV6-2 or TRBV6-3 and TRBJ1-4; 8 bases match TRBD1. CDR3 length equals 19 residues. V trimming: 6 bases; J trimming: 0 bases; junction bases outside the gene matches: 15. Germline V lookup: CDR1 MNHEY, CDR2 SVGEGT. The CDR3 bases are TGTGCCAGCAGACACGCCGGACAGGGATCCCCTGCAACTAATGAAAAACTGTTTTTT. Protein sequence: CASRHAGQGSPATNEKLFF.

This clonotype has just a few counts. V and J are TRBV24-1 and TRBJ2-3; TRBD2 agrees at 8 bases. This CDR3 contains 13 residues. The germline V gene has CDR1 KGHDR and CDR2 SFDVKD. Losses at the gene ends were 7 bases for V and 3 bases for J; bases not matched to a gene: 2. CDR3 in amino acids: CATRTGGTDTQYF. The CDR3 nucleotides are TGTGCCACCAGAACGGGGGGGACAGATACGCAGTATTTT.

This clonotype was observed at least ten times. The chain combines TRBV29-1 with TRBJ1-1; 9 bases agree with TRBD1. CDR3 length: 14 amino acids. V was pared by 6 bases and J by 4 bases, with 9 bases of the junction left unmatched. The V gene's germline CDR1 is SQVTM and CDR2 ANQGSEA. CDR3 residues: CSVTTGGAGTEAFF. The CDR3 nucleotides read TGCAGCGTCACTACAGGGGGCGCGGGCACTGAAGCTTTCTTT.

The V and J genes are TRBV7-2 and TRBJ2-7; 8 bases map to TRBD1. There are 14 residues in the CDR3. In germline, CDR1 is SGHTA, CDR2 FQGNSA. The V segment lost 2 bases and the J segment 5 bases; nucleotides outside the gene matches: 5. The CDR3 reads CASSLQGQGHEQYF. The CDR3 DNA reads as TGTGCCAGCAGCTTACAAGGACAGGGCCACGAGCAGTACTTC.

This clonotype was observed a few times. The V and J genes are TRBV7-9 and TRBJ2-5; 8 bases fit TRBD1. Germline V lookup: CDR1 SEHNR, CDR2 FQNEAQ (reference sequence). The CDR3 length is 16 residues. V was pared by 5 bases and J by 1 base, with 9 bases of the junction left unmatched. CDR3 residues: CASSEYRGYIQETQYF. The CDR3 DNA follows: TGTGCCAGCAGCGAATACAGGGGGTATATCCAAGAGACCCAGTACTTC.

J is TRBJ2-1 and V is TRBV11-2; 8 bases agree with TRBD2. Germline V gene data show CDR1 as SGHAT and CDR2 as FQNNGV. The CDR3 sequence is 19 residues long. Germline trimming cut 6 bases from V and 0 bases from J; bases unmatched to any gene: 16. The DNA of the CDR3 is TGTGCCAGCAGTCCCGGGCCGGGACTAGAAAAGAGCTCCTACAATGAGCAGTTCTTC. Its translation is CASSPGPGLEKSSYNEQFF.

The chain links TRBV3-1 to TRBJ2-7; TRBD2 matches 7 bases. Trimming at V came to 0 bases and at J to 3 bases, leaving 2 bases not matched to a gene. CDR1 is LGHDT and CDR2 is YNNKEL in the germline V gene (reference sequence). The CDR3 contains 14 residues. The CDR3 DNA is TGTGCCAGCAGCCAAGAGCCTAGCGGCTACGAGCAGTACTTC. Its translation is CASSQEPSGYEQYF.

The sample holds many counts of this clonotype. J is TRBJ2-7 and V is TRBV20-1, with 8 bases identical to TRBD1. CDR1 DFQATT and CDR2 SNEGSKA come from the germline V gene (reference sequence). V was clipped by 3 bases and J by 6 bases; unmatched bases: 7. The CDR3 extends over 13 amino acids. As DNA, the CDR3 is TGCAGTGCTAGTTCCCGGACAGGGCGCGAGCAGTACTTC. This sequence encodes CSASSRTGREQYF.

This clonotype was picked up many times. The chain combines TRBV20-1 with TRBJ2-7; maybe TRBD1 (5 bases). Germline CDR1 DFQATT, CDR2 SNEGSKA (reference sequence). CDR3 length: 13 residues. V was clipped by 3 bases and J by 3 bases, with 12 bases between them. CDR3 coding DNA: TGCAGTGCTAGGAGCAGGGAAGACTACGAGCAGTACTTC. Translated, it gives CSARSREDYEQYF.

In this sample, this clonotype turned up many times. The J gene is TRBJ1-4, the V gene TRBV4-2; perhaps TRBD1 as D (6 bases). Germline CDR1 is LGHNA and CDR2 is YNFKEQ. This CDR3 contains 15 residues. Trimming removed 0 bases at V and 8 bases at J, with 13 bases between. CDR3 residues: CASSQELTGREKLFF. CDR3 nucleotide sequence: TGTGCCAGCAGCCAAGAGTTAACAGGGCGAGAAAAACTGTTTTTT.

This clonotype has more than one count but fewer than ten. This chain joins TRBV19 and TRBJ2-1; 7 bases agree with TRBD2. With V trimmed by 8 bases and J by 6 bases, 10 bases remained unmatched. This CDR3 is built from 14 residues. Germline V gene data show CDR1 as LNHDA and CDR2 as SQIVND (reference sequence). CDR3: CASDGGSGPNEQFF. The CDR3 DNA is TGTGCCAGTGATGGCGGGAGTGGGCCCAATGAGCAGTTCTTC.

As to this clonotype: Relative to the germline gene, one junction end is altered; a read error may explain this. The chain carries TRBV7-2 and TRBJ2-7, with 8 bases aligning to TRBD2. The CDR3 loop spans 13 amino acids. Germline V gives CDR1 SGHTA, CDR2 FQGNSA. CDR3 in amino acids: CAGSPGGGYEQYF. Here the CDR3 DNA reads TGTGCCGGCAGCCCGGGGGGGGGCTACGAGCAGTACTTC.

This clonotype was detected many times. This chain uses TRBV12-3 or TRBV12-4 with TRBJ2-1; 9 bases are a match to TRBD1. The CDR3 is 15 residues long. Losses at the gene ends were 5 bases for V and 6 bases for J; bases not matched to a gene: 8. The CDR3 DNA reads as TGTGCCAGCAGTCCTGCAAGGACAGGGGTCAATGAGCAGTTCTTC. It is translated as CASSPARTGVNEQFF.

This clonotype has more than one count but fewer than ten. CDR3 nucleotide sequence: TGCAGCGTTGAACTGGGGGCCCCTGATGGCTACACCTTC. Translation gives CSVELGAPDGYTF. V usage is TRBV29-1 and J usage is TRBJ1-2; TRBD1 might be the D (6 bases). The CDR3 covers 13 residues. Between the trimmed V and J ends, which lost 2 bases and 6 bases, there was a span of 13 bases. Germline-derived CDR1 and CDR2 are SQVTM and ANQGSEA.

This clonotype was detected only a few times. The V call is TRBV20-1, the J call TRBJ2-1; 9 nucleotides line up with TRBD2. Per the germline V gene, CDR1 is DFQATT and CDR2 is SNEGSKA (reference sequence). The V and J ends lost 5 bases and 2 bases, in that order; junction bases with no gene match: 16. There are 18 residues in the CDR3. CDR3 DNA sequence: TGCAGTGCTGCCCAGTTGAGAGCGGGAGGTCGAGCCTACAATGAGCAGTTCTTC. It specifies CSAAQLRAGGRAYNEQFF.

This clonotype was counted a few times. This chain joins TRBV13 and TRBJ2-3, with 10 bases lining up with TRBD1. CDR1 is PRHDT and CDR2 is FYEKMQ in the germline V gene (reference sequence). CDR3 length: 16 amino acids. After removal of 5 bases from V and 5 bases from J, the junction contained 10 bases not matched to a gene. The CDR3: CASSTATGGEEDTQYF. The CDR3 DNA reads TGTGCCAGCAGCACTGCGACAGGGGGCGAGGAAGATACGCAGTATTTT.

This clonotype was recorded many times. The genes are TRBV6-5 and TRBJ2-7; D gene uncertain. Germline CDR1 reads MNHEY; CDR2 reads SVGAGI. The CDR3 loop spans 13 amino acids. V shed 0 bases and J shed 8 bases, with 11 bases lying between them. The chain's CDR3 is CASSYSSTVKQYF. The CDR3 DNA sequence: TGTGCCAGCAGTTACTCGAGTACTGTAAAGCAGTACTTC.

This clonotype was detected only a few times. The chain joins TRBV20-1 to TRBJ2-7; TRBD1 agrees at 8 bases. The V segment lost 4 bases and the J segment 0 bases; nucleotides outside the gene matches: 2. This CDR3 contains 13 residues. The germline V gene has CDR1 DFQATT and CDR2 SNEGSKA (reference sequence). The chain's CDR3 is CSAIDRGSYEQYF. The CDR3 region has the DNA TGCAGTGCTATCGACAGGGGCTCCTACGAGCAGTACTTC.